The sequence of this TCR beta chain was determined in a study of blood T cell repertoires in COVID-19. Study summary: Acute-phase and convalescent COVID-19 samples originated in the United States, Italy and Spain. In each case, the material was cDNA or gDNA derived from T cells, B-cell-depleted T cells, or PBMCs.

Followed longitudinally, the Seattle patients had been enrolled during active infection. Sequencing used immunoSEQ multiplex PCR; TCRdb keeps in-frame clones, though not all of them. This table has about 480,000 clones, approximately 88% appearing once. Germline-derived CDR1 and CDR2 are KGHSH and LQKENI. V gave up 2 bases and J gave up 11 bases; unmatched junction bases: 9. The CDR3 consists of 14 residues. The source of this sequence is a woman between 45 and 65 years old with COVID-19, enrolled during active disease. This chain uses TRBV18 with TRBJ1-5; 7 positions match TRBD1. The sequenced sample was peripheral blood. Here the CDR3 reads CASSPRDRVWAQHF. The CDR3 region has the DNA TGTGCCAGCTCACCAAGAGACAGGGTCTGGGCCCAGCATTTT.